This entry lists 17 T cell receptor beta chains sequenced from one sample in a study of OX40 agonist ivuxolimab in advanced cancers. Library method: the immunoSEQ multiplex PCR assay. TCRdb took this table from immuneACCESS and kept in-frame rearrangements with V and J called. Such tables lack part of the clones; where checked against another copy, unresolved V genes explain under half of the gap, and the rest is unexplained. The sample data list some 68,000 clones, and 65% to 90% of these were observed just once. 1.4% of the sample rests with the top ten. The sample consisted of CD4+ or CD8+ T cells sorted from blood, taken in a trial of the OX40 agonist ivuxolimab. These receptors were obtained from an adult with an advanced solid tumor such as melanoma, head and neck, liver or kidney cancer.

This chain connects TRBV19 to TRBJ1-5, with TRBD1 matching over 8 bases. Germline CDR1 LNHDA, CDR2 SQIVND (reference sequence). The J segment lost 0 bases and the V segment lost 11 bases, leaving 12 bases of the junction unmatched. The CDR3 totals 16 residues. CDR3 sequence (DNA): TGTGCCGCCGACAGGGGCTTAGAATATAGCAATCAGCCCCAGCATTTT. Residues: CAADRGLEYSNQPQHF.

This sequence joins TRBV7-2 and TRBJ1-6; D is undetermined. Germline assignment: CDR1 SGHTA and CDR2 FQGNSA. The CDR3 sequence is 16 residues long. V dropped 3 bases and J dropped 7 bases, with 16 bases sitting between them. The CDR3 sequence is CASSFSIGGHNSPLHF. Here the CDR3 DNA reads TGTGCCAGCAGCTTTTCTATAGGCGGCCACAATTCACCCCTCCACTTT.

The rearrangement links TRBV15 to TRBJ2-3; D perhaps matches TRBD1 (7 bases). Trimming removed 4 bases from V and 3 bases from J, with 14 bases in between. Per the germline V gene, CDR1 is LNHNV and CDR2 is YYDKDF (reference sequence). The CDR3 is 15 amino acids. The CDR3 coding sequence is TGTGCCACCAGCACTCAGACAGGGAGGACAGATACGCAGTATTTT. It specifies CATSTQTGRTDTQYF.

The gene calls are TRBV7-9 and TRBJ2-1; 7 bases are a match to TRBD1. CDR3 length: 13 residues. V gave up 7 bases and J gave up 7 bases; unmatched junction bases: 7. The germline V gene encodes CDR1 SEHNR and CDR2 FQNEAQ (reference sequence). CDR3 DNA: TGTGCCAGCACCCAGGGGGTGTCGAATGAGCAGTTCTTC. Protein product: CASTQGVSNEQFF.

The V call is TRBV5-1, the J call TRBJ2-7, with 8 bases lining up with TRBD1. The CDR3 totals 15 residues. V was clipped by 0 bases and J by 2 bases; unmatched bases: 4. CDR1 and CDR2 (germline): SGHRS, YFSETQ. The CDR3 DNA sequence: TGCGCCAGCAGCTTGGGCTGGACAGGGACCTACGAGCAGTACTTC. Protein sequence: CASSLGWTGTYEQYF.

The gene calls are TRBV30 and TRBJ2-5; D is possibly TRBD2 (6 bases). Trimming left V 5 bases short and J 8 bases short, with 24 bases between. This CDR3 region has 15 residues. Germline lookup yields CDR1 GTSNPN and CDR2 SVGIG (reference sequence). CDR3 sequence (DNA): TGTGCCTGGGCCCACGGGGCCGGGGGTTTTTTAACCCAGTACTTC. As protein: CAWAHGAGGFLTQYF. Full variable domain (remainder filled in from reference TRBV30 and TRBJ2-5): SQTIHQWPATLVQPVGSPLSLECTVEGTSNPNLYWYRQAAGRGLQLLFYSVGIGQISSEVPQNLSASRPQDRQFILSSKKLLLSDSGFYLCAWAHGAGGFLTQYFGPGTRLLVL.

V gene TRBV19 combines with J gene TRBJ1-3, with 7 bases matching TRBD1. CDR3 length: 14 residues. The germline V gene encodes CDR1 LNHDA and CDR2 SQIVND (reference sequence). V lost 7 bases and J lost 2; bases outside the gene matches: 5. DNA of the CDR3: TGTGCCAGTACCAAACAGGGGCCTGGAAACACCATATATTTT. It specifies CASTKQGPGNTIYF.

This clone was detected only once. CDR3 loop: CASSEAISSSTDTQYF. The CDR3 DNA sequence: TGTGCCAGCAGTGAAGCAATCTCCTCTAGCACAGATACGCAGTATTTT. This chain links TRBV2 with TRBJ2-3; D remains ambiguous. The ends were cut back, 0 bases at V and 0 bases at J, with 10 bases in the middle. The CDR3 loop spans 16 amino acids. The germline CDR1 and CDR2 sequences are SNHLY and FYNNEI.

This clone was detected once. This rearrangement joins TRBV25-1 to TRBJ1-1, with TRBD1 matching 8 bases. Germline CDR1 reads MGHDK; CDR2 reads SYGVNS. Trimming removed 5 bases from V and 0 bases from J; junction bases left unmatched: 11. The CDR3 loop spans 17 amino acids. CDR3 loop: CASSKTGQGRVNTEAFF. CDR3 DNA sequence: TGTGCCAGCAGTAAGACCGGACAGGGTAGGGTGAACACTGAAGCTTTCTTT.

This chain uses TRBV6-1 with TRBJ2-5; 15 positions match TRBD2. V lost 4 bases, J lost 5 bases, and 8 bases stayed unmatched. CDR1 and CDR2 (germline): MNHNS, SASEGT. This CDR3 spans 17 amino acids. For the CDR3, the DNA is TGTGCCAGCAGTGTCCCGGGACTAGCGGGGGGTGTGGAGACCCAGTACTTC. Protein sequence: CASSVPGLAGGVETQYF.

This chain links TRBV4-2 with TRBJ1-2; tentatively, D is TRBD1 (6 bases). The CDR3 consists of 16 residues. Germline values: CDR1 LGHNA, CDR2 YNFKEQ. V was shortened by 4 bases and J by 6 bases, with 21 bases between the two germline ends. CDR3 in amino acids: CASSLRGGARGDGYTF. The CDR3 DNA reads as TGTGCCAGCAGCCTCCGCGGGGGGGCGAGAGGTGATGGCTACACCTTC.

The rearrangement links TRBV7-6 to TRBJ1-1, with D perhaps matching TRBD1 (5 bases). Germline V gene data show CDR1 as SGHVS and CDR2 as FNYEAQ. The CDR3 has 15 amino acids. V lost 5 bases and J 4 bases, leaving 17 bases between the germline ends. As DNA, the CDR3 is TGTGCCAGCAGCCCTTCCAGGGTCGGTGGCACTGAAGCTTTCTTT. It specifies CASSPSRVGGTEAFF.

This chain links TRBV5-6 with TRBJ1-2; 11 bases are a match to TRBD1. Germline values: CDR1 SGHDT, CDR2 YYEEEE. The J segment lost 6 bases and the V segment lost 4 bases, leaving 5 bases of the junction unmatched. CDR3 size: 14 residues. CDR3 residues: CASSRDRGVHGYTF. In DNA, the CDR3 is TGTGCCAGCAGCCGGGACAGGGGGGTACATGGCTACACCTTC.

This clone was detected only a few times. The chain couples TRBV5-4 to TRBJ1-1; D is ambiguous. Germline V lookup: CDR1 SGHNT, CDR2 YYREEE (reference sequence). The ends were cut back, 2 bases at V and 10 bases at J, with 15 bases in the middle. The CDR3 length is 13 residues. The DNA for the CDR3 is TGTGCCAGCAGCTTCAGGACCGAGACACGAGCTTTCTTT. Protein: CASSFRTETRAFF.

V gene TRBV18 combines with J gene TRBJ2-7; 11 bases are shared with TRBD1. V shed 2 bases and J 5 bases; nucleotides not matched to a gene: 5. In germline, CDR1 is KGHSH, CDR2 LQKENI. The CDR3 contains 15 residues. The CDR3 sequence is CASSPTRTGGDEQYF. The CDR3 DNA sequence: TGTGCCAGCTCACCAACACGGACAGGGGGCGACGAGCAGTACTTC.

The chain employs TRBV30 and TRBJ2-7; D remains ambiguous. The CDR3 is made up of 13 amino acids. Germline loops: CDR1 GTSNPN, CDR2 SVGIG (reference sequence). V was trimmed by 1 base and J by 3 bases, leaving 10 bases between them. Here the CDR3 DNA reads TGTGCCTGGAGTGGGACCCTAGACTACGAGCAGTACTTC. Its translation is CAWSGTLDYEQYF.

The chain carries TRBV7-9 and TRBJ2-5, with 11 bases matching TRBD2. Germline V CDR1 and CDR2: SEHNR, FQNEAQ (reference sequence). The V segment lost 0 bases and the J segment 5 bases; nucleotides outside the gene matches: 2. The CDR3 runs to 15 residues. In nucleotides, the CDR3 is TGTGCCAGCAGCTTAGCGACTAGCGGGGCGGAGACCCAGTACTTC. Translating it yields CASSLATSGAETQYF.